This T cell receptor beta chain comes out of a study of T cell repertoires in cytomegalovirus infection. About this clonotype: Its target is not known.

TCRdb reanalysed the reads using MiXCR and keeps one entry per CDR3 protein. The table shows hundreds of thousands of distinct CDR3 sequences, with about 39% occurring only once. There are 14 residues in the CDR3. Trimming took off 2 bases at V and 5 bases at J, with 12 bases between the two ends. In germline, CDR1 is SGHTA, CDR2 FQGNSA. The clonotype was recovered from a human donor in good health (CMV status not recorded). Some clones in this sample may be carry-over from other donors' samples. The V and J genes are TRBV7-2 and TRBJ1-2; D remains unclear. The sequencing used cultured PBMCs, collected from culture after CMV antigen stimulation. The CDR3 DNA follows: TGTGCCAGCAGCTTAAACGGGGTTGAGTATGGCTACACCTTC. It encodes CASSLNGVEYGYTF.